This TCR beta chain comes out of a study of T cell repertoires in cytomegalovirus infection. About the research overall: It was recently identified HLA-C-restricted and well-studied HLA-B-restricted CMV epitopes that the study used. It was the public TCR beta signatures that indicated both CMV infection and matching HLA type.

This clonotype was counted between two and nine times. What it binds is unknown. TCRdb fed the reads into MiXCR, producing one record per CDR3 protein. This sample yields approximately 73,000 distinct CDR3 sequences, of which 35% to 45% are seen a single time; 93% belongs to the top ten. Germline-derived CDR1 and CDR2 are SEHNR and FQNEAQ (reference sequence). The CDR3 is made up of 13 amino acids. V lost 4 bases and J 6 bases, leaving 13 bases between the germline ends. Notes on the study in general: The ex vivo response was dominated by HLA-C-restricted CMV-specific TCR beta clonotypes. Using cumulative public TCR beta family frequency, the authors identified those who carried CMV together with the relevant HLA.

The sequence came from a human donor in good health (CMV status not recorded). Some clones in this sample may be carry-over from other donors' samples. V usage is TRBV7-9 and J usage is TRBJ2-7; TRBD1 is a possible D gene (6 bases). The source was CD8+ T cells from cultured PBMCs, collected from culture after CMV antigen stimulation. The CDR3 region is CASSSTGFGEQYF. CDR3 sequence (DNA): TGTGCCAGCAGCTCTACAGGGTTTGGCGAGCAGTACTTC.